Listed below are T cell receptor beta chains from one sample, sequenced in a study of blood T cell repertoires in COVID-19. The method was immunoSEQ multiplex PCR; TCRdb's version includes in-frame clones alone and lacks a portion of them. The sample comprises about 200,000 clones, 85% to 90% of which are singletons, and about 0.72% rests with the top ten. Sequencing was done on a sample of peripheral blood. These receptor sequences come from a woman in her seventies with acute or convalescent COVID-19. CDR3s include the opening cysteine and the closing phenylalanine or tryptophan. D genes are given only for firm matches.

CDR3 protein	CDR3 DNA	V gene	J gene	D gene
CASSVDLAGGSSGANVLTF	TGTGCCAGCAGCGTAGATTTAGCGGGAGGTTCCTCTGGGGCCAACGTCCTGACTTTC	TRBV9	TRBJ2-6	TRBD2
CASSETSGRASEQYF	TGTGCCAGCTCGGAGACTAGCGGGAGGGCTTCCGAGCAGTACTTC	TRBV18	TRBJ2-7	TRBD2
CASSDRGRGSNQPQHF	TGTGCCAGCAGTGACAGGGGAAGGGGTAGCAATCAGCCCCAGCATTTT	TRBV6-1	TRBJ1-5	.
CASRPESMNTEAFF	TGTGCCAGCAGGCCGGAGTCAATGAACACTGAAGCTTTCTTT	TRBV2	TRBJ1-1	.
CAISDSTGDNQPQHF	TGTGCCATCAGTGATTCGACAGGGGACAATCAGCCCCAGCATTTT	TRBV10-3	TRBJ1-5	TRBD1
CATGLAGWAQYF	TGTGCCACCGGACTAGCGGGGTGGGCCCAGTACTTC	TRBV3-1/TRBV3-2	TRBJ2-5	TRBD2
CASRRDRGNQPQHF	TGTGCCAGCAGGAGGGACAGGGGCAATCAGCCCCAGCATTTT	TRBV27	TRBJ1-5	TRBD1
CASRADRVSNQPQHF	TGTGCCAGCAGGGCGGACAGGGTTAGCAATCAGCCCCAGCATTTT	TRBV28	TRBJ1-5	TRBD1
CASSLGGYPYNEQFF	TGCGCCAGCAGCTTGGGAGGGTACCCCTACAATGAGCAGTTCTTC	TRBV5-1	TRBJ2-1	.
CASSRSRGRAKNIQYF	TGTGCCAGCAGCCGTAGCAGGGGGCGAGCCAAAAACATTCAGTACTTC	TRBV28	TRBJ2-4	TRBD1